This T cell receptor (beta chain) was obtained from a study of cytomegalovirus exposure and HLA in healthy donors. V gave up 2 bases and J gave up 10 bases; unmatched junction bases: 8. This CDR3 is built from 16 residues. Germline lookup yields CDR1 MNHEY and CDR2 SMNVEV (reference sequence). The PCR ran on 60 Vbeta and 13 Jbeta primers. Method: immunoSEQ multiplex PCR; TCRdb's copy keeps in-frame clones and lacks some. This sample's table reports roughly 190,000 clones. This receptor was identified in a man aged 25 to 45 in good health and CMV-seronegative. The sequencing input was PBMCs. V usage is TRBV27 and J usage is TRBJ1-4; 12 bases are shared with TRBD1. CDR3: CASSLGGSGQGAKLFF. The CDR3 coding sequence is TGTGCCAGCAGTTTAGGGGGCTCGGGACAGGGGGCAAAACTGTTTTTT.